A selection of T cell receptor beta chains follows, all from one sample in a study of T cell responses to AZD1222 COVID-19 vaccine. The table came from immunoSEQ multiplex PCR; TCRdb's copy has only in-frame clones and leaves some out. Of more than 110,000 clones in the sample, approximately 92% were seen once. The starting material was peripheral blood, obtained 28 days after the second AZD1222 dose. The receptors derive from an adult who received the AZD1222 COVID-19 vaccine. Each CDR3 is given with its conserved first and last residue. A D gene is named only where the DNA matches it firmly. Not every row has a clone size; where given, it reads once, few, many or a size class.

TRBV5-4	.	14	.	TRBJ1-2	TGTGCCAGCAGCGTAGTAGGACGGATGTATGGCTACACCTTC	CASSVVGRMYGYTF
TRBV19	once	15	.	TRBJ1-6	TGTGCCAGTAGTAGTCTAGAAGATACCTCCTGGGGGTTCCACTTT	CASSSLEDTSWGFHF
TRBV4-2	.	15	.	TRBJ1-1	TGTGCCAGCAGCCAGGCCAGTGGGGCTGACACTGAAGCTTTCTTT	CASSQASGADTEAFF
TRBV5-1	.	13	.	TRBJ2-5	TGCGCCAGCAGCTTGGTCGGTCAAGAGACCCAGTACTTC	CASSLVGQETQYF
TRBV9	.	16	.	TRBJ1-3	TGTGCCAGCAGCGTAGATCCTACTAGCTCTGGAAACACCATATATTTT	CASSVDPTSSGNTIYF
TRBV6-5	once	14	.	TRBJ1-4	TGTGCCAGCGCGGGAGGGGCAACTAATGAAAAACTGTTTTTT	CASAGGATNEKLFF
TRBV6-5	.	14	.	TRBJ1-1	TGTGCCAGCAGTTACAAGGGTGTAGGCACTGAAGCTTTCTTT	CASSYKGVGTEAFF
TRBV7-9	.	16	.	TRBJ2-7	TGTGCCAGCAGCGTAGTGCATATGGTGATTGAGGAAGAGCAGTACTTC	CASSVVHMVIEEEQYF
TRBV7-9	.	13	.	TRBJ2-1	TGTGCCAGCAGCTTAGAGGAGTACAATGAGCAGTTCTTC	CASSLEEYNEQFF
TRBV2	.	13	.	TRBJ1-4	TGTGCCAGCAGTGAGGCGTCTGGGGAAAAACTGTTTTTT	CASSEASGEKLFF
TRBV5-1	.	13	.	TRBJ2-5	TGCGCCAGCAGATCGGGATTCGTAGAGACCCAGTACTTC	CASRSGFVETQYF
TRBV6-6	.	12	TRBD1	TRBJ1-1	TGTGCCGGTGGACAGGGCCCCACTGAAGCTTTCTTT	CAGGQGPTEAFF
TRBV28	.	22	TRBD2	TRBJ2-2	TGTGCCAGCAGTTTATCTAGGGTGACTAGCGGGAGCGTGAACAAGGGCACCGGGGAGCTGTTTTTT	CASSLSRVTSGSVNKGTGELFF
TRBV28	.	14	TRBD2	TRBJ2-2	TGTGCCACTGGACTAGCGGGAGGGACCGGGGAGCTGTTTTTT	CATGLAGGTGELFF
TRBV7-3	.	16	TRBD2	TRBJ2-2	TGTGCCAGCAGCTTAAGGGCGGGAGTATCCAGCGGGGAGCTGTTTTTT	CASSLRAGVSSGELFF